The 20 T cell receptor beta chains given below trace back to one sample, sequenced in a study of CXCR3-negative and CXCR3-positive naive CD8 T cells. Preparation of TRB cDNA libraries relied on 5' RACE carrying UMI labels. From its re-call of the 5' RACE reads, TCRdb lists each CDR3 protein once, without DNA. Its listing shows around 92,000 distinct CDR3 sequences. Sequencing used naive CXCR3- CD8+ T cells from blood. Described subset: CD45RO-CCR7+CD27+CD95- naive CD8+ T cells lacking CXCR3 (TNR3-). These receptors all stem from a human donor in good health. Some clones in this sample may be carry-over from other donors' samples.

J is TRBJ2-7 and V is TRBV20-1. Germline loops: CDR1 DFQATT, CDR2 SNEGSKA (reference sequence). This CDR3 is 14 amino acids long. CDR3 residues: CSASEIGYPYEQYF.

This CDR3 reads CASSHPGEAYEQYF. V usage is TRBV19 and J usage is TRBJ2-7; without DNA, the TCRdb call of TRBD1 cannot be checked. The CDR3 extends over 14 amino acids. CDR1 and CDR2 (germline): LNHDA, SQIVND (reference sequence).

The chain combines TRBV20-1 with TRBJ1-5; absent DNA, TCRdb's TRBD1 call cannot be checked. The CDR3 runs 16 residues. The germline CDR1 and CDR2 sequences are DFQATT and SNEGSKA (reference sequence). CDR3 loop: CSARVTGGQSNQPQHF.

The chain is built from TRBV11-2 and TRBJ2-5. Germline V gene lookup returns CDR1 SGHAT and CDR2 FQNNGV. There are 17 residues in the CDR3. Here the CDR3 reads CASSLGPWEEYQETQYF.

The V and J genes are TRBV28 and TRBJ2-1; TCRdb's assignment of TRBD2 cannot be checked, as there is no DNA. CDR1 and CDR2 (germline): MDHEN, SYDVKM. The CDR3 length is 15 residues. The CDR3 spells CATIALLAGGLEQFF.

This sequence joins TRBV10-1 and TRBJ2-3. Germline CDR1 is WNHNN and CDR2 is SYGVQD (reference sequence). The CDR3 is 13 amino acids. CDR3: CASSESATDTQYF.

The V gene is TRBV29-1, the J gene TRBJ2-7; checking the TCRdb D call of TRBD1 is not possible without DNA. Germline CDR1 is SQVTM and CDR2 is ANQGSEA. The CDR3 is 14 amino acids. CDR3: CSVENRDTSYEQYF.

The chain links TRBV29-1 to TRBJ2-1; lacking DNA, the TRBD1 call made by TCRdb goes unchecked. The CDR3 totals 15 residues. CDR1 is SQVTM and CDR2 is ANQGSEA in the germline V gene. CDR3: CSVALFGTGANEQFF.

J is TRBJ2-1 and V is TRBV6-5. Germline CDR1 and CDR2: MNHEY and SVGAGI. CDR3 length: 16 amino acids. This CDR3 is CASSYSSTGIYNEQFF.

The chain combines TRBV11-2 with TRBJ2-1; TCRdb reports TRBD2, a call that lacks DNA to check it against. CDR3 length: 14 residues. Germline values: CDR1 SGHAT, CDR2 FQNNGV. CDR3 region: CASSLVSGVHEQFF.

CDR3: CASSLGQRGPGYEQYF. V usage is TRBV28 and J usage is TRBJ2-7; there is no DNA to check the TCRdb D call of TRBD1. This CDR3 has 16 amino acids. Germline CDR1 MDHEN, CDR2 SYDVKM.

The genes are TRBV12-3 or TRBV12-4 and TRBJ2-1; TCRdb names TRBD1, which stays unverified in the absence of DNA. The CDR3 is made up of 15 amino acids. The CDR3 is CASSLVRGLGNEQFF.

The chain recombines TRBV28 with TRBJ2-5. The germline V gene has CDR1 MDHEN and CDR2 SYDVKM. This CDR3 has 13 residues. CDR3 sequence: CASSLDWEGTQYF.

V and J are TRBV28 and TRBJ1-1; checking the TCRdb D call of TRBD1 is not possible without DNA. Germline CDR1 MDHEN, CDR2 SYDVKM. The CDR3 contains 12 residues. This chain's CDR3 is CASRTGRPEAFF.

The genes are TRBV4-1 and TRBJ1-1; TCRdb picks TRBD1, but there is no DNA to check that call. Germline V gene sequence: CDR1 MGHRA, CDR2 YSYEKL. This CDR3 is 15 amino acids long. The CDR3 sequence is CASSQTRQENTEAFF.

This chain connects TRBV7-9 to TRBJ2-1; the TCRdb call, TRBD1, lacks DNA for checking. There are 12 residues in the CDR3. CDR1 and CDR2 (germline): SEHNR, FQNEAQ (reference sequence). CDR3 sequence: CASSPGLVQSFF.

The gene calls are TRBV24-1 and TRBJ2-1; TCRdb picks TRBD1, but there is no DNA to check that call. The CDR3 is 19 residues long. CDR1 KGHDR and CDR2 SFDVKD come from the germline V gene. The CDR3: CATSDPNNPGGAYYNEQFF.

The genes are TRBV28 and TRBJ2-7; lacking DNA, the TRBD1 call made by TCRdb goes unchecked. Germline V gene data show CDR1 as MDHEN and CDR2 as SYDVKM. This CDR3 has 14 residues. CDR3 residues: CASSSSGQGYEQYF.

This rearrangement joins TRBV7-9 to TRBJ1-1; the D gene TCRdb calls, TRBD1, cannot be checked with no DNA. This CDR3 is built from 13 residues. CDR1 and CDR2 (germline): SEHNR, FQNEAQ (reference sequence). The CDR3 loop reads CASSFPWQAEAFF.

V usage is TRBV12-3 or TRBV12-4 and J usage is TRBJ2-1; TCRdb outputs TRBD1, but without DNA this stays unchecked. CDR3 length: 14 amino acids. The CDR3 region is CASFGTGDYNEQFF.